The source of this T cell receptor (beta chain) is a study of shared clonotypes between healthy human individuals. At the level of the study: Donors had three CD4 naive, three CD4 memory, two CD8 naive and one CD8 memory plate apiece. Study outcomes and limitations: Among non-shared clonotypes, generation probabilities were lower than among those shared by all four donors.

In the case of this clone: What it binds is unknown. This sample includes further DNA sequences coding for the same CDR3.

The CDR3 is 15 amino acids. Germline V gene data show CDR1 as SGHTA and CDR2 as FQGNSA. Trimming removed 3 bases from V and 0 bases from J, with 9 bases in between. Generated by immunoSEQ multiplex PCR, the TCRdb table keeps only in-frame clones and is missing some. The sample yields 950,000 to 1,100,000 clones, 75% to 85% seen once. The sample consisted of memory CD4+ T cells from PBMCs. Subset of the sample: CD45RA-negative fraction. The chain links TRBV7-2 to TRBJ1-3; the D gene is possibly TRBD1 (6 bases). The source of this sequence is a man aged 18-30 years in good health. Some clones in this sample may be carry-over from other donors' samples. The CDR3 nucleotides read TGTGCCAGCAGCTTCGACAGGAACTCTGGAAACACCATATATTTT. This codes for CASSFDRNSGNTIYF.